A selection of T cell receptor beta chains follows, all from one sample in a study of shared clonotypes between healthy human individuals. The method was immunoSEQ multiplex PCR; TCRdb's version includes in-frame clones alone and lacks a portion of them. This sample has about 2 million clones, with about 95% found just once. Sample: naive CD8+ T cells sorted from blood. The receptors stem from a man between 18 and 35 years old in good health. The CDR3 runs from the conserved cysteine through the conserved F or W.

v_gene: TRBV2; j_gene: TRBJ2-3; CDR3aa: CASGAGQHSLADTQYF
v_gene: TRBV19; j_gene: TRBJ2-3; CDR3aa: CASSSQTGSTDTQYF
v_gene: TRBV30; j_gene: TRBJ1-5; CDR3aa: CAWSVSGGEQPQHF
v_gene: TRBV28; j_gene: TRBJ1-1; CDR3aa: CASSLASTEAFF
v_gene: TRBV18; j_gene: TRBJ1-2; CDR3aa: CASSPVVQGIDYGYTF
v_gene: TRBV27; j_gene: TRBJ2-1; CDR3aa: CASSSPLQGNNEQFF
v_gene: TRBV7-2; j_gene: TRBJ2-1; CDR3aa: CASSLVGNNEQFF
v_gene: TRBV2; j_gene: TRBJ2-4; CDR3aa: CASKDRENIQYF
v_gene: TRBV4-1; j_gene: TRBJ2-2; CDR3aa: CASSPQEAAGELFF
v_gene: TRBV7-9; j_gene: TRBJ2-7; CDR3aa: CASSLGSFEQYF
v_gene: TRBV2; j_gene: TRBJ1-5; CDR3aa: CASSEWGVLSNQPQHF
v_gene: TRBV14; j_gene: TRBJ2-3; CDR3aa: CASSQVPWTSGREAQYF
v_gene: TRBV2; j_gene: TRBJ1-1; CDR3aa: CASGTWLGTEAFF
v_gene: TRBV6-5; j_gene: TRBJ2-5; CDR3aa: CASSYLMGQEETQYF
v_gene: TRBV7-8; j_gene: TRBJ2-7; CDR3aa: CASSSPIGPEQYF
v_gene: TRBV2; j_gene: TRBJ1-4; CDR3aa: CASSAGVLANEKLFF
v_gene: TRBV7-9; j_gene: TRBJ2-3; CDR3aa: CASSLKRGLAGDTQYF
v_gene: TRBV11-2; j_gene: TRBJ1-1; CDR3aa: CASSLYQGMNTEAFF
v_gene: TRBV5-6; j_gene: TRBJ2-7; CDR3aa: CASSPTRDNSYEQYF
v_gene: TRBV6-5; j_gene: TRBJ2-7; CDR3aa: CASSFSRSGRDEQYF
v_gene: TRBV9; j_gene: TRBJ2-3; CDR3aa: CASSQGTSGTDTQYF
v_gene: TRBV19; j_gene: TRBJ1-2; CDR3aa: CASSITGETYGYTF
v_gene: TRBV19; j_gene: TRBJ2-7; CDR3aa: CASSISVQGYEQYF
v_gene: TRBV9; j_gene: TRBJ2-2; CDR3aa: CASSYGVAGELFF